The source of this T cell receptor (beta chain) is a study of T cell responses to AZD1222 COVID-19 vaccine. This CDR3 region has 13 residues. CDR1 and CDR2 from the germline V gene are SGHTA and FQGNSA. V dropped 4 bases and J dropped 0 bases, with 7 bases sitting between them. In the case of this clone: Its specificity is not known.

Study-level findings and limits: Spike-specific TCR breadth rose after two AZD1222 doses, and depth rose as well. Donors skewed white British and female; clonal diversity was possibly underestimated.

TCRdb keeps only in-frame clones here, not all; method: immunoSEQ multiplex PCR. The table records 150,000 to 200,000 clones, 80% to 90% of them present only once. Second-dose intervals of approximately 4 or approximately 12 weeks were pooled. The TCR originated in an adult who received the AZD1222 COVID-19 vaccine. Sequences were derived from peripheral blood, sampled 28 days after the second AZD1222 dose. This chain joins TRBV7-2 and TRBJ2-7; the D is unclear. The DNA of the CDR3 is TGTGCCAGCAGCTCAAAGGGCTCCTACGAGCAGTACTTC. Translated: CASSSKGSYEQYF.